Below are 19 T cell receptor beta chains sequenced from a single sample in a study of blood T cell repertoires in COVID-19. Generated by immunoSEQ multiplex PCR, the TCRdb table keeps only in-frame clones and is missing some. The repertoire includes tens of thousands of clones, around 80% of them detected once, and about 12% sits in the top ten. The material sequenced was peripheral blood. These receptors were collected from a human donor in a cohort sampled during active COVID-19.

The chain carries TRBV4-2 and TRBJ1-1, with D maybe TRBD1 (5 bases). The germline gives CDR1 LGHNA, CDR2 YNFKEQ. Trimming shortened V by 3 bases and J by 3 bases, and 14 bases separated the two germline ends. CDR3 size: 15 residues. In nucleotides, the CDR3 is TGTGCCAGCAGCCATGAGGTAGCAGGGTACACTGAAGCTTTCTTT. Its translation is CASSHEVAGYTEAFF.

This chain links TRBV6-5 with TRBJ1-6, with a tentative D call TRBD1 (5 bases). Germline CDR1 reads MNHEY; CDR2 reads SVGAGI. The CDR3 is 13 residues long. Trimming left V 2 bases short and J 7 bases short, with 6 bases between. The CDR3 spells CASSYDSNSPLHF. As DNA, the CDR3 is TGTGCCAGCAGTTACGACAGCAATTCACCCCTCCACTTT.

This chain's CDR3 is CASSSPLAGESHEQYF. The CDR3 nucleotides read TGTGCCAGCAGCTCCCCCCTAGCGGGAGAGTCCCACGAGCAGTACTTC. The chain combines TRBV7-9 with TRBJ2-7, with 10 bases aligning to TRBD2. The germline gives CDR1 SEHNR, CDR2 FQNEAQ (reference sequence). The V segment lost 4 bases and the J segment 5 bases; nucleotides outside the gene matches: 11. This CDR3 contains 16 residues.

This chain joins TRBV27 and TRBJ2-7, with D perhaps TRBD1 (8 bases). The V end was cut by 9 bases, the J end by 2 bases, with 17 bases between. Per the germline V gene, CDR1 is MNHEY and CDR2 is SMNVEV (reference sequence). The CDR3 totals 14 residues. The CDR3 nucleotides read TGTGCCAGTTCGGGGGGACAGGACCCCTACGAGCAGTACTTC. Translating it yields CASSGGQDPYEQYF.

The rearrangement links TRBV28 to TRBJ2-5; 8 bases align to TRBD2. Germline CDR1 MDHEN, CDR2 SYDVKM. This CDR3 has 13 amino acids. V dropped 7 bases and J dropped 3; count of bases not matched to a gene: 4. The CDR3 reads CASTLAGKETQYF. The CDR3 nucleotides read TGTGCCAGCACCTTAGCGGGAAAAGAGACCCAGTACTTC. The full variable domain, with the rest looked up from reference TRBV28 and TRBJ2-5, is DVKVTQSSRYLVKRTGEKVFLECVQDMDHENMFWYRQDPGLGLRLIYFSYDVKMKEKGDIPEGYSVSREKKERFSLILESASTNQTSMYLCASTLAGKETQYFGPGTRLLVL.

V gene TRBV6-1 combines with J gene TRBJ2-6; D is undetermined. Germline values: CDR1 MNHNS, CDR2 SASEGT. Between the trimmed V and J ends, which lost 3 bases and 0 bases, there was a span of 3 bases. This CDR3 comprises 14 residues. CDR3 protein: CASSDNSGANVLTF. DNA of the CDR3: TGTGCCAGCAGTGACAACTCTGGGGCCAACGTCCTGACTTTC.

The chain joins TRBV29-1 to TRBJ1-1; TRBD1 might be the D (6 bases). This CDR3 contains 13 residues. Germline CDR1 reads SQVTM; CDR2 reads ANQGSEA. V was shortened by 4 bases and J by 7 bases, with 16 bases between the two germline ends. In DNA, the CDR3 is TGCAGCGTTGTAGAAGTGGGGGCAGATGAAGCTTTCTTT. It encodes CSVVEVGADEAFF.

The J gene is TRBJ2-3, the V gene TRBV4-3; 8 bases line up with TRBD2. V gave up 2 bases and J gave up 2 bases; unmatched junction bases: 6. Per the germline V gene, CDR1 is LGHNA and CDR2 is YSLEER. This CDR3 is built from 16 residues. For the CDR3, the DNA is TGCGCCAGCAGCCAAAGCGGGAGCCCTCCCACAGATACGCAGTATTTT. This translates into CASSQSGSPPTDTQYF.

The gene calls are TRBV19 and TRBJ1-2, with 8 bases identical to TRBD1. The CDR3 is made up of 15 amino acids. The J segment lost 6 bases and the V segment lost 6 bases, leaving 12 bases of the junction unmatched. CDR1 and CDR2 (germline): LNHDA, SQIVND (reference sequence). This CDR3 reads CASRDPDREWDGYTF. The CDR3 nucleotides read TGTGCCAGTAGGGACCCGGACAGGGAATGGGATGGCTACACCTTC.

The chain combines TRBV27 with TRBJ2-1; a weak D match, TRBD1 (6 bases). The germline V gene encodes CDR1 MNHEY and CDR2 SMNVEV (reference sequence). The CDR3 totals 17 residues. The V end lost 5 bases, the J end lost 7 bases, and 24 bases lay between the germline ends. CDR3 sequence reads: CASSPASGTLIRNEQFF. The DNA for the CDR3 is TGTGCCAGCAGTCCGGCCTCCGGGACACTTATAAGGAATGAGCAGTTCTTC.

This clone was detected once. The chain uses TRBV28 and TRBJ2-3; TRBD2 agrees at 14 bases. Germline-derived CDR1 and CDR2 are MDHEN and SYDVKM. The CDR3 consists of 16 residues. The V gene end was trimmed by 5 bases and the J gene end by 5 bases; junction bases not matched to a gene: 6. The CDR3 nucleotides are TGTGCCAGCAGTAAAGGGACTAGCGGGAGACGAGATACGCAGTATTTT. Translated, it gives CASSKGTSGRRDTQYF.

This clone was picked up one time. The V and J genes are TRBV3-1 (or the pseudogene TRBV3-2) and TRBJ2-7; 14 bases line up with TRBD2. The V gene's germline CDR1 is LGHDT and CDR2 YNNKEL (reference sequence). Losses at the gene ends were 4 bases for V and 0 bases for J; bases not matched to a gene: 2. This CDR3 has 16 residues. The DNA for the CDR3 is TGTGCCAGCAGCCTTGGACTAGCGGGAGGCTCCTACGAGCAGTACTTC. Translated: CASSLGLAGGSYEQYF.

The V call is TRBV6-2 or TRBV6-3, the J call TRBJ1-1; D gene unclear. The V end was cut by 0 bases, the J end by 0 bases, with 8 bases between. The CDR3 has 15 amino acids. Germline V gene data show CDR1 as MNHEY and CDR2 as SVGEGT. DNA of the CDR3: TGTGCCAGCAGTTACTCGAGAATTATGAACACTGAAGCTTTCTTT. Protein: CASSYSRIMNTEAFF.

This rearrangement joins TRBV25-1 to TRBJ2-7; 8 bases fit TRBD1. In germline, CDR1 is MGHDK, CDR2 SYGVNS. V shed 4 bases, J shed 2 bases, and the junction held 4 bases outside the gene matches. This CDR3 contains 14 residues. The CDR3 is CASSGQGRTYEQYF. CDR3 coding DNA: TGTGCCAGCAGTGGACAGGGGCGAACCTACGAGCAGTACTTC.

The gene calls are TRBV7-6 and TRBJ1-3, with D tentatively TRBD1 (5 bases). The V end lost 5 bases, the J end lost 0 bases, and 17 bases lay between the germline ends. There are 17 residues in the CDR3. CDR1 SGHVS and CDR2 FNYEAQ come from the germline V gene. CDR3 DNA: TGTGCCAGCAGCCCCATCCCCCTGGACAACTCTGGAAACACCATATATTTT. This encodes CASSPIPLDNSGNTIYF.

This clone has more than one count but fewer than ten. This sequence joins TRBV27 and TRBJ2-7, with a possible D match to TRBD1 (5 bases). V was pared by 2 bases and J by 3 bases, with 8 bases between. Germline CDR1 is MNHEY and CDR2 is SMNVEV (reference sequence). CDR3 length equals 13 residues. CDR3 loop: CASSLKGNYEQYF. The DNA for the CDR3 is TGTGCCAGCAGTTTAAAGGGGAACTACGAGCAGTACTTC.

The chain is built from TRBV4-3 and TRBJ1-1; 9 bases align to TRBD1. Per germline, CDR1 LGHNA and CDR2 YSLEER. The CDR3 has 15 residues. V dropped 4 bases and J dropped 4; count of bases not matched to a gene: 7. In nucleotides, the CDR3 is TGCGCCAGCAGCCCGGGGACAGGGTGGGCCACTGAAGCTTTCTTT. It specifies CASSPGTGWATEAFF.

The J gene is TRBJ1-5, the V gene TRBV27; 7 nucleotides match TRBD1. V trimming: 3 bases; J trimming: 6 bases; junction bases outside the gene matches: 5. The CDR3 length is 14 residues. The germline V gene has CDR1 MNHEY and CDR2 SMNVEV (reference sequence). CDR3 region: CASSLRGRGQPQHF. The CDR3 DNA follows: TGTGCCAGCAGTTTGAGGGGGCGCGGTCAGCCCCAGCATTTT.

Written as DNA, the CDR3 is TGTGCCAGCAGCTCGACAGGACCCTATGGCTACACCTTC. Protein sequence: CASSSTGPYGYTF. V is TRBV11-2 and J is TRBJ1-2; TRBD1 is a possible D gene (6 bases). V was shortened by 4 bases and J by 4 bases, with 10 bases between the two germline ends. Germline V lookup: CDR1 SGHAT, CDR2 FQNNGV. CDR3 length: 13 residues.